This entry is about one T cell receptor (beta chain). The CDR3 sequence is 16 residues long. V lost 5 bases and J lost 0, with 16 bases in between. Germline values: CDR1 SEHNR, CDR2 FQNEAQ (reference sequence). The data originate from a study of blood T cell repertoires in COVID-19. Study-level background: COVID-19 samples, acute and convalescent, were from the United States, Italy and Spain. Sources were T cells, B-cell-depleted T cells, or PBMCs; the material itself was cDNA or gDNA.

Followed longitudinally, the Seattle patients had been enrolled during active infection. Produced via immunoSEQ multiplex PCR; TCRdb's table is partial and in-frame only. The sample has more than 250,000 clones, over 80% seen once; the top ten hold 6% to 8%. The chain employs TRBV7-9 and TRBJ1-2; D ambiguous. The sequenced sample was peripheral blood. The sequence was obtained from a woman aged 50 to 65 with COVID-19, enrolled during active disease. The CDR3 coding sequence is TGTGCCAGCAGCGTTAGCGGACGGATTACTAACTATGGCTACACCTTC. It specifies CASSVSGRITNYGYTF.